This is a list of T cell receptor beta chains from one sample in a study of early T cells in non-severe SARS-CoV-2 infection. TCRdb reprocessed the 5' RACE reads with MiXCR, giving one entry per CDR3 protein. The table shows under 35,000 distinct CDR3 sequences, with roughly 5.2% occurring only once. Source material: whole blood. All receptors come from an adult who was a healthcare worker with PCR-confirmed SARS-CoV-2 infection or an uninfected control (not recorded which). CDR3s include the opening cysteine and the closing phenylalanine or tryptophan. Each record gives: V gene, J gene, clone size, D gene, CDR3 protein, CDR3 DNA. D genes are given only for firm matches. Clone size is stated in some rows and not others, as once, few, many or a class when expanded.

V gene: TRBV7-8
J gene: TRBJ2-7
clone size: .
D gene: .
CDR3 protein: CASSSKTGPYYEQYF
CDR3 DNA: TGTGCCAGCAGCTCGAAAACCGGGCCCTACTACGAGCAGTACTTC

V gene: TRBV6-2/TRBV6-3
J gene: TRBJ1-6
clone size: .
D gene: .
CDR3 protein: CASTYRGGGRYSPLHF
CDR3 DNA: TGTGCCAGCACCTACCGGGGCGGTGGAAGGTATTCACCCCTCCACTTT

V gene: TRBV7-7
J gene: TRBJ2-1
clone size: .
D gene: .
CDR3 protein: CASSLAQGGSNEQFF
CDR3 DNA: TGTGCCAGCAGCTTAGCTCAGGGGGGATCCAATGAGCAGTTCTTC

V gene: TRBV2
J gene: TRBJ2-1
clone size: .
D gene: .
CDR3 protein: CARGFRVASDEQFF
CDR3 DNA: TGTGCCAGGGGTTTTAGGGTAGCTTCGGATGAGCAGTTCTTC

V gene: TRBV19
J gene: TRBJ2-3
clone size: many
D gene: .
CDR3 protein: CASRGLAGDTQYF
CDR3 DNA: TGTGCCAGTAGAGGACTGGCCGGGGATACGCAGTATTTT

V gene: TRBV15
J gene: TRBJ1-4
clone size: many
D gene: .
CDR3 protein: CATSRDRPVGSAEKLFF
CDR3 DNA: TGTGCCACCAGCAGAGATAGGCCCGTCGGATCCGCAGAAAAACTGTTTTTT

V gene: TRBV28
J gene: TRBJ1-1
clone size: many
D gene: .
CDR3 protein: CARIRAGENTEAFF
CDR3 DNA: TGTGCCAGGATCAGGGCGGGGGAAAACACTGAAGCTTTCTTT

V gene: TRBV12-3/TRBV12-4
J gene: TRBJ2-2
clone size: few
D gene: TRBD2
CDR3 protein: CASSILAVNTGELFF
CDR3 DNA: TGTGCCAGCAGTATTCTAGCGGTGAACACCGGGGAGCTGTTTTTT

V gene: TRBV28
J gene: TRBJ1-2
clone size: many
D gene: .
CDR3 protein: CASSPLGGRADYGYTF
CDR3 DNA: TGTGCCAGCAGTCCGTTGGGGGGCAGGGCGGACTATGGCTACACCTTC

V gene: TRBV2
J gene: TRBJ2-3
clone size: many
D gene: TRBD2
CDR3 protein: CASSEEGGSADTQYF
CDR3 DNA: TGTGCCAGCAGTGAAGAAGGCGGGAGCGCAGATACGCAGTATTTT

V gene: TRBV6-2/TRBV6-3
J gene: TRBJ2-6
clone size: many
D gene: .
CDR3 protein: CASSYPGLGSGANVLTF
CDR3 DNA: TGTGCCAGCAGTTACCCGGGACTTGGCTCTGGGGCCAACGTCCTGACTTTC

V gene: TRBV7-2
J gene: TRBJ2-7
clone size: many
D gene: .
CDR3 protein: CASSPRTTVEQYF
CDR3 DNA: TGTGCCAGCAGCCCTCGGACGACTGTCGAGCAGTACTTC

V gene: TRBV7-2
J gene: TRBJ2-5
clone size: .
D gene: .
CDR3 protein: CASSLVPQETQYF
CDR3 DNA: TGTGCCAGCAGCTTAGTACCGCAAGAGACCCAGTACTTC

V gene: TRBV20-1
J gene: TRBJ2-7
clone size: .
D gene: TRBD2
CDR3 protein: CSARGPGLAGDEQYF
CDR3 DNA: TGCAGTGCTAGAGGCCCCGGACTAGCGGGAGACGAGCAGTACTTC

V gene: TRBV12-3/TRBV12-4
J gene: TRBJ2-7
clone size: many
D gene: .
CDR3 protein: CASSRTQTGSYEQYF
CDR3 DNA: TGTGCCAGCAGTCGAACCCAAACAGGGTCCTACGAGCAGTACTTC

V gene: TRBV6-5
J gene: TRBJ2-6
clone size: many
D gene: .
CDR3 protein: CASSSPGLLSGANVLTF
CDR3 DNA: TGTGCCAGCAGTTCCCCCGGACTACTCTCTGGGGCCAACGTCCTGACTTTC

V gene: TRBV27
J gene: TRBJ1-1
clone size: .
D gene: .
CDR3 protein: CASSLGTEALF
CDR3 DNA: TGTGCCAGCAGTTTGGGGACTGAAGCTCTCTTT

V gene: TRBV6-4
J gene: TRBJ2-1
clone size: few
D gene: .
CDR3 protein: CASGDTYNEQFF
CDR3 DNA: TGTGCCAGCGGGGACACCTACAATGAGCAGTTCTTC

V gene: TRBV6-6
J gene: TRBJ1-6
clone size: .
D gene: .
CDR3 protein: CASSYGGEGMAPLHF
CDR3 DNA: TGTGCCAGCAGTTACGGCGGGGAGGGGATGGCACCCCTCCACTTT

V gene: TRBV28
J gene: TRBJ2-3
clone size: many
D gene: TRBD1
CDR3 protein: CASSSVPTGGPDTQYF
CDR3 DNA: TGTGCCAGCAGTTCCGTCCCTACAGGGGGCCCAGATACGCAGTATTTT

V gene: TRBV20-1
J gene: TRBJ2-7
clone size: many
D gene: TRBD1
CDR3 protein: CSGRDRVYEQYF
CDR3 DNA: TGCAGTGGAAGGGACAGGGTCTACGAGCAGTACTTC

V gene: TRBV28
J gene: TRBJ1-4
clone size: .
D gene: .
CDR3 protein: CASSLKGGGSNENLFF
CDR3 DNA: TGTGCCAGCAGTTTAAAGGGAGGGGGGAGTAATGAAAATCTGTTTTTT

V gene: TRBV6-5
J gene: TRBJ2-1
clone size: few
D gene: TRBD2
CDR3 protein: CASSSRLSGRPYNEQFF
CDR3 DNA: TGTGCCAGCAGTTCTCGATTAAGCGGGAGGCCCTACAATGAGCAGTTCTTC

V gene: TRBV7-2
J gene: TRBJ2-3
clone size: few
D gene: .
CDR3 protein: CASSLTLRTTSTDTQYF
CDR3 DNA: TGTGCCAGCAGCTTAACCCTGCGGACTACTAGCACAGATACGCAGTATTTT

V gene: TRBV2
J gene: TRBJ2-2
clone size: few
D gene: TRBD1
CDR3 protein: CASMRDRASNTGELFF
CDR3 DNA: TGTGCCAGCATGAGGGACAGAGCCTCGAACACCGGGGAGCTGTTTTTT

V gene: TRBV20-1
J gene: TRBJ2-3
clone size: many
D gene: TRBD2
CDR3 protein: CSARDVGRGADTQYF
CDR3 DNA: TGCAGTGCTAGAGATGTCGGGAGGGGCGCAGATACGCAGTATTTT

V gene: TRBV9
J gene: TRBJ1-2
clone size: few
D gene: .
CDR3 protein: CASSSPLGDPTF
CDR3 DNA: TGTGCCAGCAGCTCCCCTTTAGGGGACCCCACCTTC

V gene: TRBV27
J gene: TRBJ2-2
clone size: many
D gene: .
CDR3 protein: CASSLVPNTGELFF
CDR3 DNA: TGTGCCAGCAGTTTGGTACCGAACACCGGGGAGCTGTTTTTT

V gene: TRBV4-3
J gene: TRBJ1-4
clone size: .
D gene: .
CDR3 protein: CASSQGRTATNEKLFF
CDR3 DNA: TGCGCCAGCAGCCAAGGGCGAACTGCAACTAATGAAAAACTGTTTTTT

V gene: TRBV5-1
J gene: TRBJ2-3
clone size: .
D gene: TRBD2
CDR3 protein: CASRTSGGSTDTQYF
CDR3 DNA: TGCGCCAGCAGGACTAGCGGGGGCAGCACAGATACGCAGTATTTT

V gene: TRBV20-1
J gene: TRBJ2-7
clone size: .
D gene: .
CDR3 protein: CSAIGGTSYEQYF
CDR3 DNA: TGCAGTGCTATTGGCGGGACCTCCTACGAGCAGTACTTC

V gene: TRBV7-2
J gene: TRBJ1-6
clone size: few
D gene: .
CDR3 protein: CASSLGPLVHF
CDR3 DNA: TGTGCCAGCAGCTTAGGACCGCTGGTCCACTTT

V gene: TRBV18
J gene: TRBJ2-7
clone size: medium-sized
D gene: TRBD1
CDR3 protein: CASSLTGGSDEQYF
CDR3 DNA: TGTGCCAGCTCGTTGACAGGGGGCAGCGACGAGCAGTACTTC

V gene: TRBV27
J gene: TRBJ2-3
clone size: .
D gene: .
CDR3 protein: CASSPIDLGVGTDTQYF
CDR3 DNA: TGTGCCAGCAGTCCTATAGACCTGGGGGTAGGCACAGATACGCAGTATTTT

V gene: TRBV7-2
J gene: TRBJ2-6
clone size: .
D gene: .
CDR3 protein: CASSLYRGIGANVLTF
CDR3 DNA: TGTGCCAGCAGCCTTTATCGAGGAATTGGGGCCAACGTCCTGACTTTC

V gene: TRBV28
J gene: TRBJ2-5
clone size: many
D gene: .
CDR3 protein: CASSLGTGFEETQYF
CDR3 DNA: TGTGCCAGCAGCCTGGGCACCGGTTTTGAGGAGACCCAGTACTTC

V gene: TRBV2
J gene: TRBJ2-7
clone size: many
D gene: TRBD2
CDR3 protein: CASSSLGLAGEQYF
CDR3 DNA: TGTGCCAGCTCCAGCCTAGGACTAGCGGGTGAGCAGTACTTC

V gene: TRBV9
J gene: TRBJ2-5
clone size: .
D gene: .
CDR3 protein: CASSRGVETQYF
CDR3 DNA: TGTGCCAGCAGCCGAGGGGTGGAGACCCAGTACTTC

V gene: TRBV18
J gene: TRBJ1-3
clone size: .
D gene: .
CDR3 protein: CASSPPGRGDSGNTIYF
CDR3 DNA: TGTGCCAGCTCACCCCCGGGGAGGGGAGACTCTGGAAACACCATATATTTT

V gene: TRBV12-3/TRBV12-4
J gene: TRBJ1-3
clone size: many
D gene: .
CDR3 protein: CASSPVRHLGSGNTIYF
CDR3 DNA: TGTGCCAGCAGCCCAGTCCGCCATTTGGGGTCTGGAAACACCATATATTTT

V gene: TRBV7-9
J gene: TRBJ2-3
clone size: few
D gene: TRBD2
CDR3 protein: CASSLAPSGMADTQYF
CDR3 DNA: TGTGCCAGCAGCTTAGCGCCTAGCGGGATGGCAGATACGCAGTATTTT

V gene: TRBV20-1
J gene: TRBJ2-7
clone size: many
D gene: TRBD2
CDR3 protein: CSARPLTSGSFHEQYF
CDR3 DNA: TGCAGTGCTAGGCCCCTGACTAGCGGGAGCTTCCACGAGCAGTACTTC

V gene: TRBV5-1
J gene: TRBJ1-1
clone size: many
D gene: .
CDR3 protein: CASSLGSAQGNREAFF
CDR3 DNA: TGCGCCAGCAGCTTGGGCTCGGCCCAGGGTAACAGGGAAGCTTTCTTT

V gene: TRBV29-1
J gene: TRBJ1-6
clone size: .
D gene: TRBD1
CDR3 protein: CSVTDRENSPLHF
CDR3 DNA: TGCAGCGTTACCGACAGGGAGAATTCACCCCTCCACTTT

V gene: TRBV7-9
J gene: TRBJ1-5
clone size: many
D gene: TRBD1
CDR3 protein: CASSLAGGGNQPQHF
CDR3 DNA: TGTGCCAGCAGCTTAGCAGGGGGCGGCAATCAGCCCCAGCATTTT

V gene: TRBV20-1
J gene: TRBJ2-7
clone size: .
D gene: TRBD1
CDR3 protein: CSALPGQGYEQYF
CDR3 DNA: TGCAGTGCGCTGCCGGGACAGGGGTACGAGCAGTACTTC

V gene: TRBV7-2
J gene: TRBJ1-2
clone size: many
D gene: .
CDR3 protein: CASSLAASPYGYTF
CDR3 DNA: TGTGCCAGCAGCTTAGCAGCCAGCCCCTATGGCTACACCTTC

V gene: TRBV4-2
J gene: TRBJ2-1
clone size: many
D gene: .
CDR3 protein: CASSRAGQYNEQFF
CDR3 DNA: TGTGCCAGCAGCCGCGCAGGACAGTATAATGAGCAGTTCTTC

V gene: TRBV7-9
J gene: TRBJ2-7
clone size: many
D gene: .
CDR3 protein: CASSLYKSGNYEQYF
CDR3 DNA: TGTGCCAGCAGCTTATATAAGTCCGGGAACTACGAGCAGTACTTC

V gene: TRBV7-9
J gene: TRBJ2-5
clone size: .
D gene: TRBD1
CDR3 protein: CASSPKPTGDQETQYF
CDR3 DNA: TGTGCCAGCAGCCCAAAACCGACAGGGGACCAAGAGACCCAGTACTTC

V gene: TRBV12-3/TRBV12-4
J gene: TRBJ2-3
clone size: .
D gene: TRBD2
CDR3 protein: CASSPPAGLARTDTQYF
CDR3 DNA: TGTGCCAGCAGCCCTCCGGCGGGACTAGCCAGGACAGATACGCAGTATTTT